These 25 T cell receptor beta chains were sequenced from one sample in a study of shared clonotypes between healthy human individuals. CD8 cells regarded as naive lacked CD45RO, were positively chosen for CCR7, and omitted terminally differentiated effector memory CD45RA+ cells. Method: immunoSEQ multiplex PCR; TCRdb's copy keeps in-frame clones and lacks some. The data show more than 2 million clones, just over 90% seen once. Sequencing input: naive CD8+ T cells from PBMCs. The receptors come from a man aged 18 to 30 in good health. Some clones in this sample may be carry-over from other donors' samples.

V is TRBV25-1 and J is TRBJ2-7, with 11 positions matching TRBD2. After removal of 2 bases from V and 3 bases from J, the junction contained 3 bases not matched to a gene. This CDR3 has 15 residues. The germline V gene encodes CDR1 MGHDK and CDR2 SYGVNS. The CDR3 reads CASSEGLAGRYEQYF. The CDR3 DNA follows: TGTGCCAGCAGTGAAGGACTAGCGGGCCGCTACGAGCAGTACTTC.

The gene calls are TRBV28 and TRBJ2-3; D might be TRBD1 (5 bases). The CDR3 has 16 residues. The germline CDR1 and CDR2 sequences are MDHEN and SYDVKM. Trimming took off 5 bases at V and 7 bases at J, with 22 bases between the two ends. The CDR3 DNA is TGTGCCAGCAGTCCGGCTGACAGTATTAAAACCTATACGCAGTATTTT. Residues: CASSPADSIKTYTQYF.

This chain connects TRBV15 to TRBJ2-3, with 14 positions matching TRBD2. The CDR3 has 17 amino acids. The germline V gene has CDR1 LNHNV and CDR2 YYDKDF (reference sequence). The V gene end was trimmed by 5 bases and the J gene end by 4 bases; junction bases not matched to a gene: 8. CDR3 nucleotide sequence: TGTGCCACCAGCTCGGGGACTAGCGGGAGTCTCGCAGATACGCAGTATTTT. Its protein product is CATSSGTSGSLADTQYF.

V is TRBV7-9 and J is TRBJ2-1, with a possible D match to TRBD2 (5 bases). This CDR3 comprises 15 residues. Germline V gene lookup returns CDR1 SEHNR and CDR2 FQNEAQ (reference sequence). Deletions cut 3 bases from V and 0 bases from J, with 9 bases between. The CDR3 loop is CASSFLGSSYNEQFF. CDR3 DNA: TGTGCCAGCAGCTTTCTGGGGAGCTCCTACAATGAGCAGTTCTTC.

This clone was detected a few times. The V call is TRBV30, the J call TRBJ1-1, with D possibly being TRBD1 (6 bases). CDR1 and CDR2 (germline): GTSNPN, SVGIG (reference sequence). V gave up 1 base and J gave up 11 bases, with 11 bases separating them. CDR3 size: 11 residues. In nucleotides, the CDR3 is TGTGCCTGGAGTGAGGGGCAGGGGGCTTTCTTT. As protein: CAWSEGQGAFF.

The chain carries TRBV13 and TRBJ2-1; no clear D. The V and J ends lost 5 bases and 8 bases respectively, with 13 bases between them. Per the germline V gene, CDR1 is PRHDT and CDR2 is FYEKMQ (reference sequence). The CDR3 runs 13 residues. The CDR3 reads CASSPRHRDEQFF. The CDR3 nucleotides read TGTGCCAGCAGCCCGCGACATCGCGATGAGCAGTTCTTC. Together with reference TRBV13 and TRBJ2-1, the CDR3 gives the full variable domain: AAGVIQSPRHLIKEKRETATLKCYPIPRHDTVYWYQQGPGQDPQFLISFYEKMQSDKGSIPDRFSAQQFSDYHSELNMSSLELGDSALYFCASSPRHRDEQFFGPGTRLTVL.

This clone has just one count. This CDR3 is CASSLEVGSRELNTEAFF. CDR3 in DNA: TGCGCCAGCAGCTTGGAGGTCGGAAGTAGGGAATTGAACACTGAAGCTTTCTTT. V usage is TRBV5-1 and J usage is TRBJ1-1; the D is unclear. The germline V gene encodes CDR1 SGHRS and CDR2 YFSETQ. The CDR3 length is 18 residues. Trimming took 0 bases from V and 0 from J, leaving 18 bases between them.

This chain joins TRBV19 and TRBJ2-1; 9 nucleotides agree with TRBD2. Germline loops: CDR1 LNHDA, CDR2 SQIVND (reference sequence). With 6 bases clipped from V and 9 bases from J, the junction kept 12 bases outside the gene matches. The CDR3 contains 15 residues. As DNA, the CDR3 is TGTGCCAGTAGGATCGCAGCGGGAGGACGTGGTGAGCAGTTCTTC. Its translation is CASRIAAGGRGEQFF.

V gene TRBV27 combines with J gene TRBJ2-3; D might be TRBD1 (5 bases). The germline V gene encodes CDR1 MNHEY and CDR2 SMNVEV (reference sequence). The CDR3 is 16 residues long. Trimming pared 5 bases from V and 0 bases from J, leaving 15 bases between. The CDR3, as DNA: TGTGCCAGCAGTCTCCGACAGTCGATTAGCACAGATACGCAGTATTTT. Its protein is CASSLRQSISTDTQYF.

The CDR3 loop is CASSQVHRDGLRHGYTF. CDR3 DNA: TGTGCCAGCAGCCAAGTCCACAGGGACGGGCTTAGGCATGGCTACACCTTC. The rearrangement links TRBV4-2 to TRBJ1-2; weak D call: TRBD1 (6 bases). Trimming shortened V by 1 base and J by 6 bases, and 21 bases separated the two germline ends. This CDR3 comprises 17 residues. Germline assignment: CDR1 LGHNA and CDR2 YNFKEQ.

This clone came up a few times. The CDR3: CAGDRDSNTEAFF. As DNA, the CDR3 is TGTGCCGGGGACCGGGACAGTAACACTGAAGCTTTCTTT. The chain links TRBV9 to TRBJ1-1, with TRBD1 matching 7 bases. The CDR3 is 13 amino acids. The ends lost 10 bases at V and 2 bases at J; junction bases unmatched: 8. CDR1 is SGDLS, CDR2 YYNGEE, per germline.

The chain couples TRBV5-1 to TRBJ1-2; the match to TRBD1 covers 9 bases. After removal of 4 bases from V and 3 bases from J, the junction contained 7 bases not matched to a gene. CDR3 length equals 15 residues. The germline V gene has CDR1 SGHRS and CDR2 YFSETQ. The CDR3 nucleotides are TGCGCCAGCAGCCAAACAGGGGGCGAAGACTATGGCTACACCTTC. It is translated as CASSQTGGEDYGYTF.

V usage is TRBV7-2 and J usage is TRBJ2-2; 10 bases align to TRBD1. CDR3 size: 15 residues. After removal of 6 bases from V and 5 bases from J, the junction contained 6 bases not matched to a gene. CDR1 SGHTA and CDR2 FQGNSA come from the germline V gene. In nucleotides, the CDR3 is TGTGCCAGCAGGAGCCGGGACAGGGGAACCGGGGAGCTGTTTTTT. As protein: CASRSRDRGTGELFF.

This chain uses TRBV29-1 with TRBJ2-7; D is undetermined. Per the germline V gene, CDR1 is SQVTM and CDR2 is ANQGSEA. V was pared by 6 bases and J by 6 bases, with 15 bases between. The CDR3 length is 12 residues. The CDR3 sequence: CSVADWGTEQYF. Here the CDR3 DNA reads TGCAGCGTCGCCGATTGGGGTACCGAGCAGTACTTC.

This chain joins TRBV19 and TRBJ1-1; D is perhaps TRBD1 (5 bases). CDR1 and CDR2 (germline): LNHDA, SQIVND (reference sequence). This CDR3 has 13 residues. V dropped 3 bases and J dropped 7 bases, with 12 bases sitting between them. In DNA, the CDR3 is TGTGCCAGTAGTATTGTAAGAGGGGATGAAGCTTTCTTT. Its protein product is CASSIVRGDEAFF.

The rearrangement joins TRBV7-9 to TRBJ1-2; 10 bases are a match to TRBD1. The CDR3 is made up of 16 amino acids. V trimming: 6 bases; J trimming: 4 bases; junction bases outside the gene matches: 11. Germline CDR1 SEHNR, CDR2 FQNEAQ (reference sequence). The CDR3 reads CASSSRDRGTTYGYTF. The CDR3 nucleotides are TGTGCCAGCAGTTCGAGGGACAGGGGAACGACCTATGGCTACACCTTC.

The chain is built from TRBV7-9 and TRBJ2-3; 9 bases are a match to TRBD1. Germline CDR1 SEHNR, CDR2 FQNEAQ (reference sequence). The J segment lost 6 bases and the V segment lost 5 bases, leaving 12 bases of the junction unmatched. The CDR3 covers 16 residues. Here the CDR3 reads CASSHDRGSYSDTQYF. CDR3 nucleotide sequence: TGTGCCAGCAGCCACGACAGGGGGAGCTACAGCGATACGCAGTATTTT.

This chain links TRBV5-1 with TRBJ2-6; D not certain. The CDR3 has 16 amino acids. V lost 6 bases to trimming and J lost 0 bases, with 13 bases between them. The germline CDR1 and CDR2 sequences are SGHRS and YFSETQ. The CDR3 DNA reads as TGCGCCAGCACCCCTGACGGATTCTCTGGGGCCAACGTCCTGACTTTC. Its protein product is CASTPDGFSGANVLTF.

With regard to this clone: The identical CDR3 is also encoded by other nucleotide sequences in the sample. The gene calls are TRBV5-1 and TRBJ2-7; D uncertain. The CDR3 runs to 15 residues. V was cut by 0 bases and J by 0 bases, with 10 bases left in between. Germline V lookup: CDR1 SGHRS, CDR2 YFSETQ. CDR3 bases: TGCGCCAGCAGCTTGGAGGGCGGAAGCTCCTACGAGCAGTACTTC. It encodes CASSLEGGSSYEQYF.

CDR3 in DNA: TGTGCCAGCAGTTTTCTGGACACGTCTTCCTACGAGCAGTACTTC. Protein product: CASSFLDTSSYEQYF. The chain recombines TRBV6-5 with TRBJ2-7; possible D gene TRBD1, 5 bases. The CDR3 contains 15 residues. Germline assignment: CDR1 MNHEY and CDR2 SVGAGI. V gave up 4 bases and J gave up 1 base, with 14 bases separating them.

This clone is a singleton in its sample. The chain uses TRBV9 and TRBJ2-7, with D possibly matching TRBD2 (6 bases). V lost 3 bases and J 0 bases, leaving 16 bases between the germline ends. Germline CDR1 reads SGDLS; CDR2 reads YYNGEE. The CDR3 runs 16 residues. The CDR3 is CASSAFGSSSSYEQYF. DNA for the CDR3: TGTGCCAGCAGCGCCTTCGGGAGCTCCAGCTCCTACGAGCAGTACTTC. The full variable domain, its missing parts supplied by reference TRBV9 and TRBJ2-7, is DSGVTQTPKHLITATGQRVTLRCSPRSGDLSVYWYQQSLDQGLQFLIQYYNGEERAKGNILERFSAQQFPDLHSELNLSSLELGDSALYFCASSAFGSSSSYEQYFGPGTRLTVT.

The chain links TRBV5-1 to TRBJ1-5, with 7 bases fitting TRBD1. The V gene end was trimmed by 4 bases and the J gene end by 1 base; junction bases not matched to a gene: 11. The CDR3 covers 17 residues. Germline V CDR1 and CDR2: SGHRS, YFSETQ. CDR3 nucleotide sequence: TGCGCCAGCAGCCGGTCGTTGAGGGGGCTAAGCAATCAGCCCCAGCATTTT. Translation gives CASSRSLRGLSNQPQHF.

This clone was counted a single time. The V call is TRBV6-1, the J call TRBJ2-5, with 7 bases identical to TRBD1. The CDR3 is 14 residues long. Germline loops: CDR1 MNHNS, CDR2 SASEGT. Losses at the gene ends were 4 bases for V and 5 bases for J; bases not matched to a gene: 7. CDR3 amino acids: CASSGLTGLETQYF. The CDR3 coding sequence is TGTGCCAGCAGTGGCTTGACAGGGCTGGAGACCCAGTACTTC.

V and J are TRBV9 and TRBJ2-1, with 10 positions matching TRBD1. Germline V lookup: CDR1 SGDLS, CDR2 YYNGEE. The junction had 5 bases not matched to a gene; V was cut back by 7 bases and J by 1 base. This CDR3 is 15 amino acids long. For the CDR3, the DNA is TGTGCCAGCTCTCGGACAGGGGGGTCCTACAATGAGCAGTTCTTC. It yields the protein CASSRTGGSYNEQFF.

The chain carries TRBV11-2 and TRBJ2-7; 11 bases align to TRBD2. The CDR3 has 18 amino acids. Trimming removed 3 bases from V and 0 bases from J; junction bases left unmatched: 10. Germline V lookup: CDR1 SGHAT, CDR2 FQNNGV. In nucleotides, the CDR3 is TGTGCCAGCAGCTTCGGGTTTTCCGGGACTAGCGGCTCCTACGAGCAGTACTTC. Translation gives CASSFGFSGTSGSYEQYF. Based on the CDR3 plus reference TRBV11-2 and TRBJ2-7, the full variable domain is EAGVAQSPRYKIIEKRQSVAFWCNPISGHATLYWYQQILGQGPKLLIQFQNNGVVDDSQLPKDRFSAERLKGVDSTLKIQPAKLEDSAVYLCASSFGFSGTSGSYEQYFGPGTRLTVT.